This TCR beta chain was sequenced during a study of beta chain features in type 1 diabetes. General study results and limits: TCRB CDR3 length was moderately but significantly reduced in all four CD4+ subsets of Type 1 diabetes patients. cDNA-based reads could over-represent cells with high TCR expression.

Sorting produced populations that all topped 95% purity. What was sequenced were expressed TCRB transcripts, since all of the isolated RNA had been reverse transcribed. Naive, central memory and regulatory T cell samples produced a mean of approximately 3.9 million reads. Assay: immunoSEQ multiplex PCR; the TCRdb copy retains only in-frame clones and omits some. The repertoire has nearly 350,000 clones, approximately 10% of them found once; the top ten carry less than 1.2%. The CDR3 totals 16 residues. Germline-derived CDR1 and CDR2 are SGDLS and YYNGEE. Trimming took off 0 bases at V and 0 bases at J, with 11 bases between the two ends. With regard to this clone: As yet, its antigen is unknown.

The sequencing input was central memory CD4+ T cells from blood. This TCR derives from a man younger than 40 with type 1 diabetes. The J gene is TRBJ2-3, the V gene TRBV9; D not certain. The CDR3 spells CASSVGPITSTDTQYF. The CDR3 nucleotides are TGTGCCAGCAGCGTAGGGCCCATCACTAGCACAGATACGCAGTATTTT.